The rows below give T cell receptor beta chains drawn from one sample of a study of cytomegalovirus exposure and HLA in healthy donors. The assay was immunoSEQ multiplex PCR, and TCRdb's table has in-frame clones only and misses some. The sample table includes around 150,000 clones. Material for sequencing was PBMCs. The source is a man in his forties in good health and CMV-seronegative. Each CDR3 is given with its conserved first and last residue. The D gene is left open where the match is weak.

CDR3 DNA: TGCGCCAGCAGACAGACAGGCAACTATGGCTACACCTTC; CDR3 protein: CASRQTGNYGYTF; D gene: -; V gene: TRBV5-1; J gene: TRBJ1-2
CDR3 DNA: TGTGCCAGCAGCTGGGACACTTTCAACACTGAAGCTTTCTTT; CDR3 protein: CASSWDTFNTEAFF; D gene: -; V gene: TRBV5-5; J gene: TRBJ1-1
CDR3 DNA: TGTGCCAGCAGCCCTGACGGGAGCTCCTACGAGCAGTACTTC; CDR3 protein: CASSPDGSSYEQYF; D gene: -; V gene: TRBV11-2; J gene: TRBJ2-7
CDR3 DNA: TGTGCCATCAGTGAAGGACTAGCGGGGGTAAACACAGATACGCAGTATTTT; CDR3 protein: CAISEGLAGVNTDTQYF; D gene: TRBD2; V gene: TRBV10-3; J gene: TRBJ2-3
CDR3 DNA: TGTGCCAGCAGAAGACAGGGCGGGGACTATGGCTACACCTTC; CDR3 protein: CASRRQGGDYGYTF; D gene: TRBD1; V gene: TRBV2; J gene: TRBJ1-2
CDR3 DNA: TGTGCCAGCAGCCAAGATGCAACAGGGGAGTGGCAGCCCCAGCATTTT; CDR3 protein: CASSQDATGEWQPQHF; D gene: TRBD1; V gene: TRBV14; J gene: TRBJ1-5
CDR3 DNA: TGTGCCAGCAGCTTAGATCGGTTGAGGGTCCTACTCTTC; CDR3 protein: CASSLDRLRVLLF; D gene: -; V gene: TRBV11-2; J gene: TRBJ1-2
CDR3 DNA: TGTGCCAGCAGAGTAGCGAACACCGGGGAGCTGTTTTTT; CDR3 protein: CASRVANTGELFF; D gene: -; V gene: TRBV6-5; J gene: TRBJ2-2
CDR3 DNA: TGCGCCAGCCAGGCCGGGAGCCAAGAGACCCAGTACTTC; CDR3 protein: CASQAGSQETQYF; D gene: -; V gene: TRBV5-1; J gene: TRBJ2-5
CDR3 DNA: TGTGCCAGCAGTTCTACCGGGGGAACAGATACGCAGTATTTT; CDR3 protein: CASSSTGGTDTQYF; D gene: -; V gene: TRBV28; J gene: TRBJ2-3
CDR3 DNA: TGTGCCAGCGGCGACAGGGGGCAAGAGACCCAGTACTTC; CDR3 protein: CASGDRGQETQYF; D gene: TRBD1; V gene: TRBV6-6; J gene: TRBJ2-5